This entry lists 2 T cell receptor beta chains sequenced from one sample in a study of human T cells and chemical hapten exposure. TCRdb redid the calling of the RACE reads with MiXCR, one entry per CDR3 protein. Of more than 95,000 distinct CDR3 sequences in the sample, around an eighth were seen once. Specified time point: patch test 1, 2 weeks after DPC sensitization. Indicated treatment: therapeutic diphenylcyclopropenone sensitization with weekly scalp DPC. Material: whole blood, obtained in connection with sensitization to the hapten diphenylcyclopropenone (DPC). These receptors all come from a woman between 50 and 59 years old with alopecia areata. Some clones in this sample may be carry-over from other donors' samples.

Many counts were recorded for this clonotype. The chain carries TRBV4-3 and TRBJ1-4; perhaps TRBD1 as D (5 bases). Trimming left V 0 bases short and J 6 bases short, with 8 bases between. Germline CDR1 and CDR2: LGHNA and YSLEER. The CDR3 length is 14 residues. The CDR3 DNA reads as TGCGCCAGCAGCCAAGATAGGGGACATGAAAAACTGTTTTTT. This encodes CASSQDRGHEKLFF.

This chain links TRBV28 with TRBJ1-1, with D possibly matching TRBD1 (5 bases). V dropped 10 bases and J dropped 1 base, with 22 bases sitting between them. The CDR3 covers 16 residues. Germline V CDR1 and CDR2: MDHEN, SYDVKM. CDR3 residues: CATFAPTGAENTEAFF. CDR3 nucleotide sequence: TGTGCCACCTTCGCTCCTACAGGAGCCGAGAACACTGAAGCTTTCTTT.